This T cell receptor (beta chain) originates from a study of cytomegalovirus exposure and HLA in healthy donors. Study context: The platform used for the 110 or so validation repertoires matched that of the roughly 670 first-cohort repertoires, a later analysis reported.

Germline V gives CDR1 SGHRS, CDR2 YFSETQ. V shed 0 bases and J shed 6 bases, with 7 bases lying between them. The CDR3 loop spans 13 amino acids. Profiled with immunoSEQ multiplex PCR; TCRdb holds only in-frame clones, not every one. The data hold approximately 220,000 clones, with approximately 80% observed a single time. The sequencing input was PBMCs. The sequence was collected from a woman younger than 45 in good health and CMV-seropositive. The J gene is TRBJ2-1, the V gene TRBV5-1, with D uncertain. CDR3 sequence: CASSLGVLNEQFF. As DNA, the CDR3 is TGCGCCAGCAGCTTGGGTGTCCTCAATGAGCAGTTCTTC. Combining the CDR3 with reference TRBV5-1 and TRBJ2-1 gives the whole variable domain KAGVTQTPRYLIKTRGQQVTLSCSPISGHRSVSWYQQTPGQGLQFLFEYFSETQRNKGNFPGRFSGRQFSNSRSEMNVSTLELGDSALYLCASSLGVLNEQFFGPGTRLTVL.